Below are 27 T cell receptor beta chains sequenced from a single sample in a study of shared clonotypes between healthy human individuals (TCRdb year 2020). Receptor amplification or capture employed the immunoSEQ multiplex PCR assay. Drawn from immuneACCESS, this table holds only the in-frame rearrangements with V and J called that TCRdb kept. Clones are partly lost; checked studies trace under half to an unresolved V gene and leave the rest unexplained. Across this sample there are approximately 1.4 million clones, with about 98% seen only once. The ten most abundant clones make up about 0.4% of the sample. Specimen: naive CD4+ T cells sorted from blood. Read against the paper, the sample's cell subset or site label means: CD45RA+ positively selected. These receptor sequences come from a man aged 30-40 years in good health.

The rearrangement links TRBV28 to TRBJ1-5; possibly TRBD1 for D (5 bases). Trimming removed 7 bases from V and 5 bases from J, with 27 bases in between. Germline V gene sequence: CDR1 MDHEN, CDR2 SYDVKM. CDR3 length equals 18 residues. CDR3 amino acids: CASINYKVTETHDQPQHF. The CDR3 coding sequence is TGTGCCAGCATCAATTACAAAGTGACAGAAACTCACGATCAGCCCCAGCATTTT.

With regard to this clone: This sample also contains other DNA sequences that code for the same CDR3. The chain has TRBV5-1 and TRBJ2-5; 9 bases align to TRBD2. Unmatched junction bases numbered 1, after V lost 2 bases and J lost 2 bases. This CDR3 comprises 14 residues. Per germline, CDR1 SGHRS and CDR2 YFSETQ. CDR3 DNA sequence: TGCGCCAGCAGCTTAACTAGCGGGCAAGAGACCCAGTACTTC. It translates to CASSLTSGQETQYF.

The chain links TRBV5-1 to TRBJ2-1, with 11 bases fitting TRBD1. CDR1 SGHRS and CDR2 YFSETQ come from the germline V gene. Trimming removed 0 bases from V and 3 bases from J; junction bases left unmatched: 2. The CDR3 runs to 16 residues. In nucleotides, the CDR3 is TGCGCCAGCAGCTTGGGTGGGACAGGGGGCTACAATGAGCAGTTCTTC. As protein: CASSLGGTGGYNEQFF. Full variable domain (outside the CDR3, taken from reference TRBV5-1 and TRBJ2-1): KAGVTQTPRYLIKTRGQQVTLSCSPISGHRSVSWYQQTPGQGLQFLFEYFSETQRNKGNFPGRFSGRQFSNSRSEMNVSTLELGDSALYLCASSLGGTGGYNEQFFGPGTRLTVL.

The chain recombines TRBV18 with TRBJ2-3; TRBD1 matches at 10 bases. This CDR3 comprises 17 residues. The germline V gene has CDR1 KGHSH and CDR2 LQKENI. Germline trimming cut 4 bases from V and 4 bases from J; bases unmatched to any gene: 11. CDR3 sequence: CASSQLRTGGLADTQYF. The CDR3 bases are TGTGCCAGCTCACAGCTTCGGACAGGGGGTCTAGCAGATACGCAGTATTTT. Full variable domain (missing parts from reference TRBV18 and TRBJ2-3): NAGVMQNPRHLVRRRGQEARLRCSPMKGHSHVYWYRQLPEEGLKFMVYLQKENIIDESGMPKERFSAEFPKEGPSILRIQQVVRGDSAAYFCASSQLRTGGLADTQYFGPGTRLTVL.

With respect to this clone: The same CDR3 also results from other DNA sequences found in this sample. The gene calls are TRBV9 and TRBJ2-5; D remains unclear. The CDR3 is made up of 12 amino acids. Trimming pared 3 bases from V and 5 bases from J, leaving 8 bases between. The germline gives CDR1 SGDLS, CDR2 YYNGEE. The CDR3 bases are TGTGCCAGCAGCGCACTCGGGGAGACCCAGTACTTC. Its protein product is CASSALGETQYF. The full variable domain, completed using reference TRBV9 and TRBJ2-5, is DSGVTQTPKHLITATGQRVTLRCSPRSGDLSVYWYQQSLDQGLQFLIQYYNGEERAKGNILERFSAQQFPDLHSELNLSSLELGDSALYFCASSALGETQYFGPGTRLLVL.

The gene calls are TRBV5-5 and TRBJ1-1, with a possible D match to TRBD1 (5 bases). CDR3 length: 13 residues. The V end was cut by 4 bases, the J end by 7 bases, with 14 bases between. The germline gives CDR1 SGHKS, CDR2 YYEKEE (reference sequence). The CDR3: CASSREGHGEAFF. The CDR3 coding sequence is TGTGCCAGCAGCCGGGAGGGGCATGGTGAAGCTTTCTTT.

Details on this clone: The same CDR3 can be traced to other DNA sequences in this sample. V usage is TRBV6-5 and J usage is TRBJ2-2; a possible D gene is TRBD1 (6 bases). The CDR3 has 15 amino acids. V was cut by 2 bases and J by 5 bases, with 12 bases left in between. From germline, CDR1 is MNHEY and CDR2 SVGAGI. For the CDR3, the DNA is TGTGCCAGCAGTTACCCTTCCAGGGGAACCGGGGAGCTGTTTTTT. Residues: CASSYPSRGTGELFF.

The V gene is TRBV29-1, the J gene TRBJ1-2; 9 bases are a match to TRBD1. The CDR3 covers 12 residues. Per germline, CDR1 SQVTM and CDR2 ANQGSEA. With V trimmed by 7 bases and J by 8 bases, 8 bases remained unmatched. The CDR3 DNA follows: TGCAGCGGCGGGACAGGGAACGGAGGCTACACCTTC. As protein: CSGGTGNGGYTF.

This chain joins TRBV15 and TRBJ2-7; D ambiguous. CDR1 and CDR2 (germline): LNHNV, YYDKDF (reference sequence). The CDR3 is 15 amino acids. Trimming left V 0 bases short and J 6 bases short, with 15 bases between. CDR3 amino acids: CATSRDSADTREQYF. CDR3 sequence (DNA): TGTGCCACCAGCAGAGATTCGGCAGACACTCGCGAGCAGTACTTC.

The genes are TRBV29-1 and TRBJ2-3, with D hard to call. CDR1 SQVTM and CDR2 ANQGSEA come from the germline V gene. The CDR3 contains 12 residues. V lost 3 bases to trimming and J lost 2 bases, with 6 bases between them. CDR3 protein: CSVEVNTDTQYF. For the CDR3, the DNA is TGCAGCGTTGAGGTGAACACAGATACGCAGTATTTT.

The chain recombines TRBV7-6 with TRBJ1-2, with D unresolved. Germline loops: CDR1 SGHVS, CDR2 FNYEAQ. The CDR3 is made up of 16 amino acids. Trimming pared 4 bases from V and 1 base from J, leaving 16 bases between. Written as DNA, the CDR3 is TGTGCCAGCAGCTCTGGTCCGCCAACTTATAACTATGGCTACACCTTC. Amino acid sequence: CASSSGPPTYNYGYTF. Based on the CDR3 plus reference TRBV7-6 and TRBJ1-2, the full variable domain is GAGVSQSPRYKVTKRGQDVALRCDPISGHVSLYWYRQALGQGPEFLTYFNYEAQQDKSGLPNDRFSAERPEGSISTLTIQRTEQRDSAMYRCASSSGPPTYNYGYTFGSGTRLTVV.

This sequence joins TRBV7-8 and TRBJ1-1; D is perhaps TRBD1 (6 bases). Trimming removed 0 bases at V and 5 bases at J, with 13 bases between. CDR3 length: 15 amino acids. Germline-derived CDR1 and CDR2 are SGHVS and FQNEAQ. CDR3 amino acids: CASSLAISGVTEAFF. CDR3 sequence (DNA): TGTGCCAGCAGCTTAGCGATCTCAGGGGTAACTGAAGCTTTCTTT.

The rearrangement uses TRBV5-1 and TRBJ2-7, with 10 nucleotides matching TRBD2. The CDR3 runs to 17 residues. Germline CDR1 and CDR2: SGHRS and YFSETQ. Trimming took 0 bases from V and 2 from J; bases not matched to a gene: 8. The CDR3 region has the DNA TGCGCCAGCAGCTTGGTCGCTGGGCTAGCGGGAGCCTACGAGCAGTACTTC. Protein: CASSLVAGLAGAYEQYF.

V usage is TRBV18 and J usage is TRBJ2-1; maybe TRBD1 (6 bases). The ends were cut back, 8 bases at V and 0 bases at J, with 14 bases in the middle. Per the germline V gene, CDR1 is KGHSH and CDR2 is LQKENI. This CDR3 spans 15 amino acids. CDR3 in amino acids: CASARQDSSYNEQFF. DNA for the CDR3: TGTGCCAGCGCTAGACAGGATAGCTCCTACAATGAGCAGTTCTTC.

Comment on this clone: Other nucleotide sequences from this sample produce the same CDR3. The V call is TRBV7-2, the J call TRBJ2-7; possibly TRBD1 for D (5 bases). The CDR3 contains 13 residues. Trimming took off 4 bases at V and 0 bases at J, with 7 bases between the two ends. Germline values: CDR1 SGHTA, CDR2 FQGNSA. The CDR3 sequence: CASSSDSSYEQYF. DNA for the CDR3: TGTGCCAGCAGCTCCGACAGCTCCTACGAGCAGTACTTC.

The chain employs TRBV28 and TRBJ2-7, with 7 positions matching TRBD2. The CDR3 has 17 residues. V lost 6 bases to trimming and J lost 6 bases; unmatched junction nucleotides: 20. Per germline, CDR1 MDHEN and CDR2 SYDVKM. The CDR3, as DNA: TGTGCCAGCAGCCGCCCATTAAGGACAAAGCGGGGTTTCGAGCAGTACTTC. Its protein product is CASSRPLRTKRGFEQYF.

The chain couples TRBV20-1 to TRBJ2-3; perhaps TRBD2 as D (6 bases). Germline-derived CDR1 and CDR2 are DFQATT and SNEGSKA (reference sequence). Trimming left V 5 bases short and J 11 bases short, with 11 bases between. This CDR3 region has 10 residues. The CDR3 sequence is CSARLGGQYF. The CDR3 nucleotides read TGCAGTGCTCGACTGGGGGGGCAGTATTTT.

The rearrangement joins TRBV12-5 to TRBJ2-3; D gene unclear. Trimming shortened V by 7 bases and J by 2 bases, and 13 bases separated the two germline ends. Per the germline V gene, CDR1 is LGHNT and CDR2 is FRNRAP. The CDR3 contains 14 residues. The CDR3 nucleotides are TGTGCTAGTGCCCTCCGGCAGTACACAGATACGCAGTATTTT. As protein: CASALRQYTDTQYF.

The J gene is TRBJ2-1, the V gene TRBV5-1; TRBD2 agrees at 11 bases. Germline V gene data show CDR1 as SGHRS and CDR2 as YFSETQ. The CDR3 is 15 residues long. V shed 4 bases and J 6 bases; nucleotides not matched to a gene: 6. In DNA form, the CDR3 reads TGCGCCAGCAGCGTGACTAGCGGGACTATCAATGAGCAGTTCTTC. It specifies CASSVTSGTINEQFF.

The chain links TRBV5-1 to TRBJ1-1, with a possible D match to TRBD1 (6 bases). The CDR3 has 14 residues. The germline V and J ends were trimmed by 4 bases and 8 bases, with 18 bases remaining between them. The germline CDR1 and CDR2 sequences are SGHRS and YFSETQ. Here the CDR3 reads CASSVWGQVGEAFF. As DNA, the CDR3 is TGCGCCAGCAGCGTTTGGGGGCAGGTAGGGGAAGCTTTCTTT.

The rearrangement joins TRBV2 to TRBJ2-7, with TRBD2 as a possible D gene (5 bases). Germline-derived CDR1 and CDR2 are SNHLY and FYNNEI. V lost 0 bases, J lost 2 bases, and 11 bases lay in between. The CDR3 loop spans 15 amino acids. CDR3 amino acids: CASSEAGLAPYEQYF. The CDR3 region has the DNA TGTGCCAGCAGTGAAGCCGGACTGGCTCCCTACGAGCAGTACTTC.

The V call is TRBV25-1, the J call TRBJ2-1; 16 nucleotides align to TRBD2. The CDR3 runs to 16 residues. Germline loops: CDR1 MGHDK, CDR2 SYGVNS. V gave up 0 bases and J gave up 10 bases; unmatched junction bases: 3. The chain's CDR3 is CASSEYEGLAGGEQFF. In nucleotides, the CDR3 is TGTGCCAGCAGTGAATATGAGGGACTAGCGGGAGGGGAGCAGTTCTTC.

The CDR3 loop reads CASSPRGSGRVGTDTQYF. CDR3 nucleotide sequence: TGTGCCAGCTCACCACGGGGTAGCGGGAGAGTGGGCACAGATACGCAGTATTTT. The chain couples TRBV18 to TRBJ2-3, with TRBD2 matching over 9 bases. The length of the CDR3 is 18 residues. The V gene's germline CDR1 is KGHSH and CDR2 LQKENI. The V and J ends lost 1 base and 1 base, in that order; junction bases with no gene match: 9. Full variable domain (remainder filled in from reference TRBV18 and TRBJ2-3): NAGVMQNPRHLVRRRGQEARLRCSPMKGHSHVYWYRQLPEEGLKFMVYLQKENIIDESGMPKERFSAEFPKEGPSILRIQQVVRGDSAAYFCASSPRGSGRVGTDTQYFGPGTRLTVL.

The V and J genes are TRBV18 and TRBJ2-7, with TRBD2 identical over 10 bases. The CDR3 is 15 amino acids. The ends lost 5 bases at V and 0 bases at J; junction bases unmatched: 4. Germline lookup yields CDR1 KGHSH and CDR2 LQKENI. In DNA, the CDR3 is TGTGCCAGCTCATCACTAGCGGGAAGCTCCTACGAGCAGTACTTC. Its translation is CASSSLAGSSYEQYF.

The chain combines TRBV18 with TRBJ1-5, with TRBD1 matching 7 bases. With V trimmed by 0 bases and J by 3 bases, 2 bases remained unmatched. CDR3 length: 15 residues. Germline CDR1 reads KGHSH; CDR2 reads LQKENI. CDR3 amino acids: CASSPPGQLNQPQHF. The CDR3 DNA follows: TGTGCCAGCTCACCACCGGGACAGCTCAATCAGCCCCAGCATTTT.

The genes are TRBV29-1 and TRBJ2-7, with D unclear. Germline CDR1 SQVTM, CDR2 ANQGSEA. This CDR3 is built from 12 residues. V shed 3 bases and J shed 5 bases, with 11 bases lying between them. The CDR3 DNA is TGCAGCGTTGACGGACCGGGCAACGAGCAGTACTTC. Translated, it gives CSVDGPGNEQYF.

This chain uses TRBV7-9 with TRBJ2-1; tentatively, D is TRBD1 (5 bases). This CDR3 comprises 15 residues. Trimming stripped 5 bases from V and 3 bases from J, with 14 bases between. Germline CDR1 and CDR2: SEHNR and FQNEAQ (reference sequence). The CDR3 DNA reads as TGTGCCAGCAGCCCCAGGGTGGGCAACTACAATGAGCAGTTCTTC. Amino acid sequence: CASSPRVGNYNEQFF.